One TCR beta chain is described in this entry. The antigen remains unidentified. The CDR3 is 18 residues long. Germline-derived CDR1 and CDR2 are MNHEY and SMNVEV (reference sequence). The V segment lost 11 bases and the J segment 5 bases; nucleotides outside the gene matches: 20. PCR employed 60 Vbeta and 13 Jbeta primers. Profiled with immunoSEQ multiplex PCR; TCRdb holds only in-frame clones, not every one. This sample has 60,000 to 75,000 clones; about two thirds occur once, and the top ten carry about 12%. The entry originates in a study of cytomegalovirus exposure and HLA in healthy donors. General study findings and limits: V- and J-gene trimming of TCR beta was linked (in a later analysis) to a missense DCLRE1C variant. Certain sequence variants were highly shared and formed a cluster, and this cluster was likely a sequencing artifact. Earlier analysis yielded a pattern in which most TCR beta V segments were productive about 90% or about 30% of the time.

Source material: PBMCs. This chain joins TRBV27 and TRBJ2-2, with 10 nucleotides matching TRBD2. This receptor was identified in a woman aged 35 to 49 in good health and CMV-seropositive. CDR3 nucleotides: TGTGCCCCTAAGGGTCCTAGCGGGGGCCTCGAGGAGACCGGGGAGCTGTTTTTT. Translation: CAPKGPSGGLEETGELFF.